One and the same sample provided the 28 T cell receptor beta chains below, sequenced in a study of blood T cell repertoires in COVID-19. Method: immunoSEQ multiplex PCR; TCRdb's copy keeps in-frame clones and lacks some. The sample lists tens of thousands of clones, approximately 89% occurring once. Sequencing was done on a sample of peripheral blood. The receptor source for this set is a human donor in a cohort sampled during active COVID-19.

This sequence joins TRBV9 and TRBJ2-5; 14 positions agree with TRBD2. CDR1 is SGDLS, CDR2 YYNGEE, per germline. The CDR3 runs 18 residues. The V gene end was trimmed by 0 bases and the J gene end by 2 bases; junction bases not matched to a gene: 6. CDR3 loop: CASSVGTSGGPGQETQYF. DNA for the CDR3: TGTGCCAGCAGCGTAGGGACTAGCGGGGGGCCGGGGCAAGAGACCCAGTACTTC.

The gene calls are TRBV6-6 and TRBJ2-6, with 9 bases lining up with TRBD1. This CDR3 contains 16 residues. Per the germline V gene, CDR1 is MNHNY and CDR2 is SVGAGI (reference sequence). V was pared by 11 bases and J by 2 bases, with 10 bases of the junction left unmatched. Here the CDR3 DNA reads TGTGCCGGTCGAGGACAGGGGATGGCTGGGGCCAACGTCCTGACTTTC. Translation gives CAGRGQGMAGANVLTF.

The chain recombines TRBV11-2 with TRBJ2-7, with 7 bases fitting TRBD1. V gave up 5 bases and J gave up 1 base; unmatched junction bases: 14. Germline CDR1 is SGHAT and CDR2 is FQNNGV. The CDR3 runs to 17 residues. In nucleotides, the CDR3 is TGTGCCAGCAGCGTATCGACAGGGTGGGTTGAATCCTACGAGCAGTACTTC. Translated: CASSVSTGWVESYEQYF.

This chain links TRBV6-6 with TRBJ2-6, with 7 bases aligning to TRBD1. V was pared by 6 bases and J by 0 bases, with 2 bases of the junction left unmatched. CDR1 is MNHNY, CDR2 SVGAGI, per germline (reference sequence). The CDR3 contains 15 residues. CDR3 DNA: TGTGCCAGCAGCAGGGACAGCTCTGGGGCCAACGTCCTGACTTTC. The encoded protein is CASSRDSSGANVLTF.

The gene calls are TRBV19 and TRBJ1-2; 8 bases match TRBD1. Germline lookup yields CDR1 LNHDA and CDR2 SQIVND (reference sequence). The CDR3 loop spans 14 amino acids. Unmatched junction bases numbered 6, after V lost 3 bases and J lost 6 bases. CDR3 loop: CASSMGQESNGYTF. The DNA for the CDR3 is TGTGCCAGTAGTATGGGACAGGAATCGAATGGCTACACCTTC.

A note on this clone: A read error may produce the germline difference seen at one junction end. The J gene is TRBJ2-7, the V gene TRBV6-4; D is uncertain. Germline loops: CDR1 MRHNA, CDR2 SNTAGT. CDR3 size: 14 residues. In DNA, the CDR3 is TGTGCCAGAAGTGACGAGCAGGTTGCCTACGAGCAGTACTTC. This encodes CARSDEQVAYEQYF.

The J gene is TRBJ1-6, the V gene TRBV7-2; 7 bases line up with TRBD1. Germline trimming cut 4 bases from V and 10 bases from J; bases unmatched to any gene: 10. Germline assignment: CDR1 SGHTA and CDR2 FQGNSA. The length of the CDR3 is 15 residues. The CDR3 DNA follows: TGTGCCAGCAGCTCACCGCGACAGGGACCATCACCCCTCCACTTT. Translation: CASSSPRQGPSPLHF.

The chain recombines TRBV6-5 with TRBJ2-3; D unresolved. The CDR3 covers 12 residues. Germline CDR1 is MNHEY and CDR2 is SVGAGI. V was clipped by 6 bases and J by 4 bases, with 8 bases between them. This CDR3 is CASRSSSDTQYF. The DNA of the CDR3 is TGTGCCAGCAGGTCCTCCTCAGATACGCAGTATTTT.

The chain uses TRBV6-6 and TRBJ2-1, with a possible D match to TRBD1 (7 bases). V dropped 4 bases and J dropped 1 base, with 14 bases sitting between them. Germline-derived CDR1 and CDR2 are MNHNY and SVGAGI (reference sequence). The CDR3 runs 16 residues. The CDR3 reads CASSSPQGTSYNEQFF. The CDR3 DNA follows: TGTGCCAGCAGTTCCCCACAGGGGACTTCCTACAATGAGCAGTTCTTC.

This clone turned up a few times. CDR3 protein: CASSSGQGRYGYTF. The CDR3 DNA is TGTGCCAGCAGTTCGGGACAGGGGAGGTATGGCTACACCTTC. The rearrangement joins TRBV6-5 to TRBJ1-2; 10 positions match TRBD1. The CDR3 runs 14 residues. J lost 5 bases, V lost 4 bases, and 4 bases had no gene match. CDR1 and CDR2 from the germline V gene are MNHEY and SVGAGI.

The genes are TRBV6-5 and TRBJ1-6, with 7 bases lining up with TRBD1. After removal of 8 bases from V and 4 bases from J, the junction contained 2 bases not matched to a gene. Germline CDR1 MNHEY, CDR2 SVGAGI. This CDR3 spans 13 amino acids. CDR3 DNA sequence: TGTGCCAGCGGGACAGCTTATAATTCACCCCTCCACTTT. Translation gives CASGTAYNSPLHF.

This sequence joins TRBV3-1 (or the pseudogene TRBV3-2) and TRBJ2-4, with TRBD2 as a possible D gene (6 bases). Trimming pared 2 bases from V and 15 bases from J, leaving 17 bases between. The CDR3 spans 13 residues. Germline V CDR1 and CDR2: LGHDT, YNNKEL (reference sequence). The CDR3 DNA sequence: TGTGCCAGCAGCCAAAGAGGGCTAGCGCGTCGGTACTTC. It yields the protein CASSQRGLARRYF.

V and J are TRBV18 and TRBJ1-6; D is unresolved. The germline gives CDR1 KGHSH, CDR2 LQKENI. With 3 bases removed from V and 6 bases from J, the gap between germline ends came to 12 bases. This CDR3 is built from 15 residues. The CDR3 nucleotides read TGTGCCAGCTCACCTCAAACAACCCCTAATTCACCCCTCCACTTT. Translated, it gives CASSPQTTPNSPLHF.

The rearrangement uses TRBV2 and TRBJ1-5; D perhaps matches TRBD1 (6 bases). This CDR3 is 15 amino acids long. Trimming left V 4 bases short and J 2 bases short, with 12 bases between. Germline CDR1 and CDR2: SNHLY and FYNNEI. The CDR3 loop is CASSAQGGGNQPQHF. Here the CDR3 DNA reads TGTGCCAGCAGTGCTCAAGGGGGGGGCAATCAGCCCCAGCATTTT.

This clone was picked up a small number of times. Other DNA sequences in the same sample also yield this CDR3. The chain combines TRBV28 with TRBJ1-2; 9 nucleotides agree with TRBD1. V shed 5 bases and J 6 bases; nucleotides not matched to a gene: 7. The CDR3 is 14 amino acids. Germline CDR1 is MDHEN and CDR2 is SYDVKM. CDR3 residues: CASSRGQGRDGYTF. For the CDR3, the DNA is TGTGCCAGCAGTAGGGGACAGGGACGAGATGGCTACACCTTC.

The V and J genes are TRBV7-2 and TRBJ1-6; D gene unclear. The germline CDR1 and CDR2 sequences are SGHTA and FQGNSA. The CDR3 spans 16 residues. Trimming removed 3 bases at V and 3 bases at J, with 12 bases between. The CDR3 DNA is TGTGCCAGCAGCTTGGAGACCTACTACTATAATTCACCCCTCCACTTT. Translating gives CASSLETYYYNSPLHF.

V is TRBV15 and J is TRBJ2-1, with 10 bases fitting TRBD2. The ends lost 1 base at V and 8 bases at J; junction bases unmatched: 5. CDR1 LNHNV and CDR2 YYDKDF come from the germline V gene (reference sequence). This CDR3 comprises 15 residues. The CDR3 DNA follows: TGTGCCACCAGCAGAGGAGCGGGGGGGCTAGATGAGCAGTTCTTC. Protein product: CATSRGAGGLDEQFF.

The rearrangement links TRBV10-1 to TRBJ2-1; 7 nucleotides line up with TRBD2. In germline, CDR1 is WNHNN, CDR2 SYGVQD (reference sequence). Trimming at V came to 0 bases and at J to 7 bases, leaving 3 bases not matched to a gene. This CDR3 is 14 amino acids long. CDR3: CASSESREGNEQFF. The DNA of the CDR3 is TGCGCCAGCAGTGAGTCGAGGGAGGGGAATGAGCAGTTCTTC.

The chain recombines TRBV6-5 with TRBJ1-4; tentatively, D is TRBD1 (5 bases). This CDR3 contains 14 residues. V shed 2 bases and J shed 8 bases, with 12 bases lying between them. Germline V lookup: CDR1 MNHEY, CDR2 SVGAGI. The chain's CDR3 is CASSYQGGVEKLFF. CDR3 sequence (DNA): TGTGCCAGCAGTTACCAAGGAGGGGTGGAAAAACTGTTTTTT.

The chain employs TRBV6-4 and TRBJ1-2; no clear D. CDR3 length: 13 amino acids. The V gene lost 6 bases and the J gene lost 6 bases, with 14 bases spanning the gap. CDR1 is MRHNA, CDR2 SNTAGT, per germline. The CDR3 sequence is CASSNSGYDGYTF. CDR3 in DNA: TGTGCCAGCAGCAACTCAGGATATGATGGCTACACCTTC.

The V gene is TRBV7-2, the J gene TRBJ2-5; possibly TRBD2 for D (5 bases). Trimming shortened V by 5 bases and J by 2 bases, and 9 bases separated the two germline ends. This CDR3 has 13 residues. CDR1 SGHTA and CDR2 FQGNSA come from the germline V gene. CDR3 sequence reads: CASSRGWQETQYF. The CDR3 nucleotides are TGTGCCAGCAGCCGAGGGTGGCAAGAGACCCAGTACTTC.

This rearrangement joins TRBV11-3 to TRBJ2-7; D is possibly TRBD1 (6 bases). The CDR3 loop spans 14 amino acids. CDR1 is SGHNT and CDR2 is YENEEA in the germline V gene. The V end was cut by 5 bases, the J end by 0 bases, with 11 bases between. CDR3 nucleotides: TGTGCCAGCAGCCCGCGGACAGACTCCTACGAGCAGTACTTC. This gives the protein CASSPRTDSYEQYF.

This chain joins TRBV5-1 and TRBJ1-2; 7 bases are a match to TRBD1. The germline gives CDR1 SGHRS, CDR2 YFSETQ. V gave up 0 bases and J gave up 5 bases; unmatched junction bases: 7. The CDR3 is made up of 15 amino acids. The CDR3 loop reads CASSLGVTGSYGYTF. DNA for the CDR3: TGCGCCAGCAGCTTGGGCGTGACAGGGTCTTATGGCTACACCTTC.

Here the CDR3 DNA reads TGCGCCAGCAGCGCGCAACAGGGGTCCACCTACGAGCAGTACTTC. Encoded protein: CASSAQQGSTYEQYF. The V and J genes are TRBV5-1 and TRBJ2-7, with TRBD1 matching over 7 bases. Germline V CDR1 and CDR2: SGHRS, YFSETQ. This CDR3 has 15 residues. V trimming: 4 bases; J trimming: 2 bases; junction bases outside the gene matches: 9.

The genes are TRBV4-1 and TRBJ2-1, with D tentatively TRBD1 (6 bases). Germline CDR1 MGHRA, CDR2 YSYEKL. V lost 0 bases and J lost 6, with 15 bases in between. The CDR3 sequence is 16 residues long. The chain's CDR3 is CASSQDRGGTFNEQFF. The CDR3 DNA is TGCGCCAGCAGCCAAGATCGAGGGGGAACTTTCAATGAGCAGTTCTTC.

V and J are TRBV29-1 and TRBJ2-5, with D unresolved. Germline V gives CDR1 SQVTM, CDR2 ANQGSEA. This CDR3 comprises 13 residues. V lost 0 bases and J 1 base, leaving 6 bases between the germline ends. This chain's CDR3 is CSVEDRIQETQYF. DNA of the CDR3: TGCAGCGTTGAAGACAGGATCCAAGAGACCCAGTACTTC.

V is TRBV19 and J is TRBJ1-4, with D possibly being TRBD1 (5 bases). CDR1 is LNHDA and CDR2 is SQIVND in the germline V gene (reference sequence). Trimming stripped 5 bases from V and 8 bases from J, with 18 bases between. There are 15 residues in the CDR3. In nucleotides, the CDR3 is TGTGCCAGTAGTCCACAGGCTAGAGAAGGAGAAAAACTGTTTTTT. Translated, it gives CASSPQAREGEKLFF.

The V and J genes are TRBV14 and TRBJ2-7, with TRBD1 matching 10 bases. Germline lookup yields CDR1 SGHDN and CDR2 FVKESK. With V trimmed by 1 base and J by 4 bases, 7 bases remained unmatched. CDR3 length equals 16 residues. The CDR3 reads CASSQGPGTGEYEQYF. The CDR3 coding sequence is TGTGCCAGCAGCCAAGGACCAGGGACAGGGGAGTACGAGCAGTACTTC.